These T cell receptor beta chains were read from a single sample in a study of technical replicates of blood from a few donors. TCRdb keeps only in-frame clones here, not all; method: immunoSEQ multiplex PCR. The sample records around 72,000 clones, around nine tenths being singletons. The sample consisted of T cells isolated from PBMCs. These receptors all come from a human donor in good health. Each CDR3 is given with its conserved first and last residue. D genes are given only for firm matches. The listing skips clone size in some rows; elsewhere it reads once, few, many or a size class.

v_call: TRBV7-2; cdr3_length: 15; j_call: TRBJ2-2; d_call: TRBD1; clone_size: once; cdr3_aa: CASSSNDRGPGELFF; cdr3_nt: TGTGCCAGCAGCTCCAACGACAGGGGGCCCGGGGAGCTGTTTTTT
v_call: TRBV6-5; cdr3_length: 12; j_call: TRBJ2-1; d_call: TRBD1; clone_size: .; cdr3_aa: CASRGQGSEQFF; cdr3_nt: TGTGCCAGCAGAGGACAGGGATCTGAGCAGTTCTTC
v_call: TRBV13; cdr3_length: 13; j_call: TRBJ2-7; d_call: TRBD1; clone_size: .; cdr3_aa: CASSSTTGDEQYF; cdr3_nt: TGTGCCAGCAGCTCGACGACAGGGGACGAGCAGTACTTC
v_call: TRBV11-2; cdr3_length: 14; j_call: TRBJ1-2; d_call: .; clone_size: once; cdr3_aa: CASSLVGGMYGYTF; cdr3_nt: TGTGCCAGCAGCTTAGTGGGGGGAATGTATGGCTACACCTTC
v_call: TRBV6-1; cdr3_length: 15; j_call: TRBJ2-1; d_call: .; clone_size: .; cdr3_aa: CASSEARYQYNEQFF; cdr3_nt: TGTGCCAGCAGTGAAGCACGTTACCAGTACAATGAGCAGTTCTTC
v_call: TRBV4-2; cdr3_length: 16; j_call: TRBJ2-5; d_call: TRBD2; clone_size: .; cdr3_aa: CASSQDRASGGETQYF; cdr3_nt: TGTGCCAGCAGCCAAGATCGGGCTAGCGGAGGGGAGACCCAGTACTTC
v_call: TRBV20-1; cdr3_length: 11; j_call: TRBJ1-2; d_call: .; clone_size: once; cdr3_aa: CSAISRSGYTF; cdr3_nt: TGCAGTGCCATATCTCGGTCTGGCTACACCTTC
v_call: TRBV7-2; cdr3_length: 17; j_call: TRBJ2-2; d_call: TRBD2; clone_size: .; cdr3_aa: CASSLGSGGLLTGELFF; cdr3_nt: TGTGCCAGCAGCTTAGGTTCGGGAGGGCTTCTCACCGGGGAGCTGTTTTTT
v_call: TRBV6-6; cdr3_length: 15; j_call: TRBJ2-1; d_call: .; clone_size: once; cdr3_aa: CASSYGQGPYNEQFF; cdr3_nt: TGTGCCAGCAGTTACGGACAAGGGCCCTACAATGAGCAGTTCTTC
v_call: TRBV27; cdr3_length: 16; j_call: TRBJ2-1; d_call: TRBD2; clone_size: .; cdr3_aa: CASRGAGTSGSNEQFF; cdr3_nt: TGTGCCAGCAGAGGGGCCGGGACTAGCGGGAGCAATGAGCAGTTCTTC
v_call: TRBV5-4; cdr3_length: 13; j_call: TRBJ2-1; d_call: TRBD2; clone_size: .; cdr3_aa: CASSLAGVSEQFF; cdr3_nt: TGTGCCAGCAGCCTAGCGGGAGTTAGTGAGCAGTTCTTC
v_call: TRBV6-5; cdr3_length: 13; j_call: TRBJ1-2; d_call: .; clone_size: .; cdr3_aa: CASSYLQAGGYTF; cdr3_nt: TGTGCCAGCAGTTACCTGCAGGCGGGTGGCTACACCTTC
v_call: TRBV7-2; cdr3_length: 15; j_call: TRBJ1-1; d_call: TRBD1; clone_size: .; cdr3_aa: CASSSRTGGIAEAFF; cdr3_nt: TGTGCCAGCAGCTCAAGAACAGGGGGTATCGCTGAAGCTTTCTTT
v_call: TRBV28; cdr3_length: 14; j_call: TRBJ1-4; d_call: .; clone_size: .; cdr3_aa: CASKHQGHYEKLFF; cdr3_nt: TGTGCCAGCAAGCACCAGGGGCACTACGAAAAACTGTTTTTT
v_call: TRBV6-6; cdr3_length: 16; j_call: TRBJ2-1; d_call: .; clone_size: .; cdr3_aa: CASSYSILRRGYEQFF; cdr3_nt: TGTGCCAGCAGTTACTCGATTCTGCGTCGGGGGTATGAGCAGTTCTTC
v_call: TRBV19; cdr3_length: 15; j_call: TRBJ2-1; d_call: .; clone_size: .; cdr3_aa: CASSISGSSYNEQFF; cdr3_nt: TGTGCCAGTAGTATTTCGGGGAGCTCCTACAATGAGCAGTTCTTC
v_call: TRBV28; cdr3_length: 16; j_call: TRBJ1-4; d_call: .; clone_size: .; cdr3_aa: CASSLFLVGVGEKLFF; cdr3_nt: TGTGCCAGCAGTTTGTTTCTGGTCGGGGTCGGGGAAAAACTGTTTTTT
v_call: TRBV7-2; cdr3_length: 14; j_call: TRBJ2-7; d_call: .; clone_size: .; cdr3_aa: CASSYVQGSYEQYF; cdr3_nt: TGTGCCAGCAGCTACGTCCAGGGTTCCTACGAGCAGTACTTC
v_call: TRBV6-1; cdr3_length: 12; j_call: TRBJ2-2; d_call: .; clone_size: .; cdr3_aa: CASSQVTGELFF; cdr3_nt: TGTGCCAGCAGCCAGGTAACCGGGGAGCTGTTTTTT
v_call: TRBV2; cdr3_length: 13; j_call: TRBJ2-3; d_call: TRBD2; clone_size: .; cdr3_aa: CAMLAGVADTQYF; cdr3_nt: TGTGCCATGCTAGCGGGAGTTGCAGATACGCAGTATTTT
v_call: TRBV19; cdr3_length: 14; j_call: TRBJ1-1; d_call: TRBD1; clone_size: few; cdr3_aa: CASSTRQGLTEAFF; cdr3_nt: TGTGCCAGTAGTACCAGACAGGGGCTTACTGAAGCTTTCTTT
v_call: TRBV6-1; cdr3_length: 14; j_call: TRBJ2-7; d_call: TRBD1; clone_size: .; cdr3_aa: CASNEYRGNYEQYF; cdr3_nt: TGTGCCAGCAATGAATACAGGGGCAACTACGAGCAGTACTTC
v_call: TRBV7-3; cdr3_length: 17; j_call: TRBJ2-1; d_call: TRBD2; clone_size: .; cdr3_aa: CASSLGRTSGRWNEQFF; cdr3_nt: TGTGCCAGCAGCTTAGGTCGGACTAGCGGGAGATGGAATGAGCAGTTCTTC
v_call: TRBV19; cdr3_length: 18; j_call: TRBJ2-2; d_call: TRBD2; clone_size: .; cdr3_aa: CASEEGTSGRGVAGELFF; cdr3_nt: TGTGCCAGCGAAGAGGGGACTAGCGGGAGGGGAGTAGCCGGGGAGCTGTTTTTT
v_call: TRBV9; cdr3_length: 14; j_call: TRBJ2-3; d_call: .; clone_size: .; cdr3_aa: CASSVAGVTDTQYF; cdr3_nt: TGTGCCAGCAGCGTAGCGGGGGTAACAGATACGCAGTATTTT
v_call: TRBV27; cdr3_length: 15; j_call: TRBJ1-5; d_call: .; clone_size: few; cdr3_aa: CASSLSHPSNQPQHF; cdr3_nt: TGTGCCAGCAGTTTATCACATCCTAGCAATCAGCCCCAGCATTTT
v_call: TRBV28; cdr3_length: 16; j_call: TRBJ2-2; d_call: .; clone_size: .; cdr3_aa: CASSGGRDRNTGELFF; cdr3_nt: TGTGCCAGCAGTGGTGGGCGGGACCGGAACACCGGGGAGCTGTTTTTT
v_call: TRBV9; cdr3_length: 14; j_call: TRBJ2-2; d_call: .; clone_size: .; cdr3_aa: CASSPGGNTGELFF; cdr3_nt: TGTGCCAGCAGCCCCGGGGGGAACACCGGGGAGCTGTTTTTT
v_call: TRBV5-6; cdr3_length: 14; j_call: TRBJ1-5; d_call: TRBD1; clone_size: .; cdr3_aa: CASSAGQDNQPQHF; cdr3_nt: TGTGCCAGCAGCGCGGGACAGGACAATCAGCCCCAGCATTTT
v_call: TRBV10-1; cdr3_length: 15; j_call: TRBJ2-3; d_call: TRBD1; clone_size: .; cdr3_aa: CASSDPGQGRDTQYF; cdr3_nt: TGCGCCAGCAGTGATCCGGGACAGGGTAGAGATACGCAGTATTTT
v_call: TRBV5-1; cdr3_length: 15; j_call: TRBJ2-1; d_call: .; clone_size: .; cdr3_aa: CASSLQGITDNEQFF; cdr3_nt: TGCGCCAGCAGCTTGCAGGGCATAACGGACAATGAGCAGTTCTTC
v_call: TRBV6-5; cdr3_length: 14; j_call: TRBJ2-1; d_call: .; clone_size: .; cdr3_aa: CASSYSSSGNEQFF; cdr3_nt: TGTGCCAGCAGTTACTCGAGTAGCGGAAATGAGCAGTTCTTC
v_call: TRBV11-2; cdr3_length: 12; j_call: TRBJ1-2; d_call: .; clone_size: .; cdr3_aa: CASSLGSGDYTF; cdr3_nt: TGTGCCAGCAGCTTAGGATCAGGGGACTACACCTTC
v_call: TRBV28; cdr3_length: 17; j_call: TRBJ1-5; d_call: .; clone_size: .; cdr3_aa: CASISGGGLPHDQPQHF; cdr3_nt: TGTGCCAGCATCTCGGGCGGGGGGCTCCCCCATGATCAGCCCCAGCATTTT
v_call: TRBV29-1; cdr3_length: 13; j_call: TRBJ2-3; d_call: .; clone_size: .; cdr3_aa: CSVEGARSDTQYF; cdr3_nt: TGCAGCGTTGAAGGAGCTAGGTCAGATACGCAGTATTTT
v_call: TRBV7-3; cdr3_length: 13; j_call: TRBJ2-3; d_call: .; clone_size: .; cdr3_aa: CASSSTETDTQYF; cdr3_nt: TGTGCCAGCAGCTCGACAGAGACAGATACGCAGTATTTT
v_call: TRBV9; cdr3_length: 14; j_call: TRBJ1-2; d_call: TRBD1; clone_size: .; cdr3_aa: CASSVAGGGYGYTF; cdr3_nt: TGTGCCAGCAGCGTCGCAGGGGGCGGATATGGCTACACCTTC
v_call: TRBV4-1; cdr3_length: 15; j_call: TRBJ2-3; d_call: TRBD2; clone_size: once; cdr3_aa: CASSSLAGAGDTQYF; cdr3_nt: TGCGCCAGCAGCTCCTTAGCGGGAGCCGGGGATACGCAGTATTTT
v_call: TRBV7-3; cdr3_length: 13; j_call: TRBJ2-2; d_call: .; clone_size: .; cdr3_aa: CASSLQGTGELFF; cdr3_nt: TGTGCCAGCAGCTTACAGGGAACCGGGGAGCTGTTTTTT
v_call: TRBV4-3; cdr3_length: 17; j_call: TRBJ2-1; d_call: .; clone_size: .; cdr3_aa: CASSQDPWEISYNEQFF; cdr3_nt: TGCGCCAGCAGCCAAGATCCGTGGGAGATCAGCTACAATGAGCAGTTCTTC
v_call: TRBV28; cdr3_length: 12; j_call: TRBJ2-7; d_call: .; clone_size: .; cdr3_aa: CASSLLSYEQYF; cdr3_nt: TGTGCCAGCAGTTTACTCTCCTACGAGCAGTACTTC